This entry describes one T cell receptor beta chain. Its antigen is currently unknown. This record comes from a study of cytotoxic CD8 clonotypes in ibrutinib-treated CLL. Study context: Response sampling took place at median around 12 months of treatment, range 6 to 36.

Germline assignment: CDR1 SQVTM and CDR2 ANQGSEA. The V end lost 3 bases, the J end lost 5 bases, and 10 bases lay between the germline ends. This CDR3 contains 12 residues. Produced via immunoSEQ multiplex PCR; TCRdb's table is partial and in-frame only. Found here are approximately 97,000 clones, more than 70% of them singletons; the top ten hold roughly 24%. Findings and caveats of the study: Clonality was elevated at ibrutinib response and had returned toward baseline at progression. Circulating CD8+ T-cell counts were tracked by baseline clonality, which exceeded that of age-matched healthy donors.

The chain links TRBV29-1 to TRBJ1-2; D remains unclear. This specimen was PBMCs, taken after 24 months of ibrutinib treatment. The receptor comes from a human donor with chronic lymphocytic leukemia. In DNA form, the CDR3 reads TGCAGCGTTGAGGGTCTGAGGTATGGCTACACCTTC. As protein: CSVEGLRYGYTF.